This T cell receptor (beta chain) was sequenced for a study of T cells in localized non-small cell lung cancer. Study-wide results and limits: Longer overall survival accompanied higher blood T cell density. Uninvolved nearby lung showed the greatest T cell clonality, exceeding that found in tumor.

Notes on this clone: Its specificity is unknown.

Some clones are missing from TCRdb's copy, which holds only in-frame ones; the method was immunoSEQ multiplex PCR. Here the sample spans about 41,000 clones, about nine tenths being singletons. Trimming cost V 8 bases and J 6 bases; bases outside gene matches: 9. This CDR3 has 14 residues. The V gene's germline CDR1 is SGHRS and CDR2 YFSETQ. The sample in question was peripheral blood, obtained before any cancer treatment. The source of this sequence is a female donor over 55 with stage I squamous cell lung carcinoma. The genes are TRBV5-1 and TRBJ2-1, with 9 bases that match TRBD2. CDR3 bases: TGCGCCAGTCGGACTAGCGAATTTTTCAATGAGCAGTTCTTC. This encodes CASRTSEFFNEQFF.